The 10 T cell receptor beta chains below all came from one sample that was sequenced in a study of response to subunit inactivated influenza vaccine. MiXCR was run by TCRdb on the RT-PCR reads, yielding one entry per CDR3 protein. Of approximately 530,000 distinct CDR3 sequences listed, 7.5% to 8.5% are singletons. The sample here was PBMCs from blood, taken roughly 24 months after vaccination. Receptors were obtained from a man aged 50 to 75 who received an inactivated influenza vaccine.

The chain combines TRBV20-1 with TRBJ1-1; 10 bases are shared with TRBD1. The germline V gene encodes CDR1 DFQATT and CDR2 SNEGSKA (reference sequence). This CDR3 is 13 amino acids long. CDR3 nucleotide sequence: TGCAGCGGAAGACAGGGGGCAGAAACTGAAGCTTTCTTT. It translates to CSGRQGAETEAFF.

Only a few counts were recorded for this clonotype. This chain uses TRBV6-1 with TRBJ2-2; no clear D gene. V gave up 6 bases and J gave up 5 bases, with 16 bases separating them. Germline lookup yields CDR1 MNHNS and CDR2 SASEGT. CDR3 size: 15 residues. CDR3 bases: TGTGCCAGCAGAGGTCGCAAGGGTGATACCGGGGAGCTGTTTTTT. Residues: CASRGRKGDTGELFF.

The CDR3, as DNA: TGTGCCACCAGTGACAGGAAGGGTTACTCCGGGGAGCTGTTTTTT. It encodes CATSDRKGYSGELFF. The gene calls are TRBV24-1 and TRBJ2-2; D gene ambiguous. CDR1 is KGHDR, CDR2 SFDVKD, per germline. Trimming stripped 4 bases from V and 6 bases from J, with 14 bases between. The CDR3 sequence is 15 residues long.

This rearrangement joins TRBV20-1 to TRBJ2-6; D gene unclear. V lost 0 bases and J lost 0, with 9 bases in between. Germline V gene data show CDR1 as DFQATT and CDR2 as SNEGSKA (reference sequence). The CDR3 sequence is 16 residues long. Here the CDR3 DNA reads TGCAGTGCTAGAGACGGACGGGCCTCTGGGGCCAACGTCCTGACTTTC. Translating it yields CSARDGRASGANVLTF.

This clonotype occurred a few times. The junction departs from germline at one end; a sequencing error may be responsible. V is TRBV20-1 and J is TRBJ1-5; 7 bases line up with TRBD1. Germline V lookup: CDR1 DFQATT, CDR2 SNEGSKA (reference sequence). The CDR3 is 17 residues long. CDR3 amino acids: CSARGSHRGYSNQPQHF. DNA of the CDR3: TGCAGTGCCAGAGGCTCGCACAGGGGTTATAGCAATCAGCCCCAGCATTTT.

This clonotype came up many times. The CDR3 spells CASTNRGGNEQFF. In DNA form, the CDR3 reads TGTGCCAGCACCAATAGGGGGGGTAATGAGCAGTTCTTC. The chain uses TRBV12-3 or TRBV12-4 and TRBJ2-1; D might be TRBD2 (7 bases). Trimming took off 7 bases at V and 7 bases at J, with 14 bases between the two ends. This CDR3 region has 13 residues.

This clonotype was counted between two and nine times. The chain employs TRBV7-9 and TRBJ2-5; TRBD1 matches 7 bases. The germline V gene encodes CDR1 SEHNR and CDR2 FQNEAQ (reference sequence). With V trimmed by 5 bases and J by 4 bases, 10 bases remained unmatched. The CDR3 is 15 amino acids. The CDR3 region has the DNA TGTGCCAGCAGCCCCGACAGGGATTATAGAGAGACCCAGTACTTC. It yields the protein CASSPDRDYRETQYF.

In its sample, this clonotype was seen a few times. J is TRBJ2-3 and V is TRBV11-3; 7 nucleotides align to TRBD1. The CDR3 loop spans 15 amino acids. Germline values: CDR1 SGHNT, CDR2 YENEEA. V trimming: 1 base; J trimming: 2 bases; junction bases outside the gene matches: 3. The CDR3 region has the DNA TGTGCCAGCAGCTTAGGGGGACAGCACACAGATACGCAGTATTTT. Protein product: CASSLGGQHTDTQYF.

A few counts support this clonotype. The CDR3 protein is CSVQPLAGNGTQYF. The CDR3 bases are TGCAGCGTCCAGCCCTTAGCGGGAAACGGTACGCAGTATTTT. The V and J genes are TRBV29-1 and TRBJ2-3, with TRBD2 identical over 8 bases. Germline V gene lookup returns CDR1 SQVTM and CDR2 ANQGSEA. The length of the CDR3 is 14 residues. V was pared by 6 bases and J by 8 bases, with 13 bases of the junction left unmatched.

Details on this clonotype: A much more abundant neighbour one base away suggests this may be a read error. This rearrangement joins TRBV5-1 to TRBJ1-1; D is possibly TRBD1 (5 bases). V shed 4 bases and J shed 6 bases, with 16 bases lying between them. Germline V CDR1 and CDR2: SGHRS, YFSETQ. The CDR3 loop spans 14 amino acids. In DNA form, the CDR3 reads TGCGCCAGCAGCGCGAGGGGCGAGGGCTCTGAAGCTTTCTTT. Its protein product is CASSARGEGSEAFF.